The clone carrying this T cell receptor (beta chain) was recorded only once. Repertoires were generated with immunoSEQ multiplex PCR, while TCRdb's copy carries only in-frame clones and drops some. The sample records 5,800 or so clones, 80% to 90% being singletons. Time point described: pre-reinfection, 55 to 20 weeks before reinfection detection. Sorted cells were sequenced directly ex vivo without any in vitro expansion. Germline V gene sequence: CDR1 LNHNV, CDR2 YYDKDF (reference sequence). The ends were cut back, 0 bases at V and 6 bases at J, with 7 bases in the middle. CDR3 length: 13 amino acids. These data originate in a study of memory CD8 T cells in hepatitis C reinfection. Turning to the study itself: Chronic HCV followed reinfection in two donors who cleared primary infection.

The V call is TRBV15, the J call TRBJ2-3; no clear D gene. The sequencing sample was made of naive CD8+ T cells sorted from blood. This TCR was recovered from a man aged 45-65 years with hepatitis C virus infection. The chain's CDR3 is CATSRDYGDTQYF. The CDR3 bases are TGTGCCACCAGCAGAGATTACGGGGATACGCAGTATTTT.